This entry lists 20 T cell receptor beta chains sequenced from one sample in a study of tumor-infiltrating lymphocytes in primary liver carcinoma. Joint extraction of RNA and DNA used roughly 17-32 mg of bulk tissue that was unsorted. TCR beta cDNA was prepared out of approximately 470 ng total RNA by means of a constant-region primer. Libraries covering TCR beta were generated through three nested multiplex PCR rounds (using a slightly modified ARM-PCR). PCR rounds one and two used TRBV1-TRBV30 forward primers with a C-beta reverse primer for around 11 cycles each. TCRdb re-analysed the multiplex PCR reads in MiXCR, keeping a single row per CDR3 protein. Of fewer than 75,000 distinct CDR3 sequences in the sample, 71% were seen once. The sample was liver tumor tissue from sampling region 2. Described subset: tumor region T2, inferior pole. The receptors were sampled from a man aged 40-55 years with primary liver carcinoma and hepatitis B virus infection.

V is TRBV29-1 and J is TRBJ2-7, with D possibly TRBD1 on 5 matching bases. The germline CDR1 and CDR2 sequences are SQVTM and ANQGSEA. V was shortened by 1 base and J by 6 bases, with 16 bases between the two germline ends. This CDR3 has 14 amino acids. The CDR3 DNA is TGCAGCGTTGAAGTAGGGCAGGGCCCGGGCGAGCAGTACTTC. Its protein product is CSVEVGQGPGEQYF.

A remark on this clonotype: A much larger clone differs by one base, so this may be a read error. The J gene is TRBJ2-3, the V gene TRBV7-9, with D unclear. The CDR3 spans 14 residues. The germline V gene encodes CDR1 SEHNR and CDR2 FQNEAQ (reference sequence). V was pared by 1 base and J by 2 bases, with 7 bases between. The CDR3: CASSLEGNTDTQYF. The DNA of the CDR3 is TGTGCCAGCAGCTTAGAGGGCAACACAGATACGCAGTATTTT.

This clonotype occurred once. The CDR3 DNA sequence: TGTGCCAGCAGCTTACAAGCGGGAGTCTACAATGAGCAGTTCTTC. Translated, it gives CASSLQAGVYNEQFF. V is TRBV11-3 and J is TRBJ2-1, with 8 bases matching TRBD2. CDR1 and CDR2 (germline): SGHNT, YENEEA. The V gene end was trimmed by 2 bases and the J gene end by 3 bases; junction bases not matched to a gene: 3. CDR3 length: 15 residues.

Details on this clonotype: This may arise from a read error, as a much more abundant clone is one base away. The rearrangement uses TRBV28 and TRBJ2-2; D could derive from TRBD1 or TRBD2 (5 bases each). Trimming took 3 bases from V and 6 from J, leaving 14 bases between them. Germline loops: CDR1 MDHEN, CDR2 SYDVKM. This CDR3 has 15 residues. The CDR3 loop is CASSLLGAGPGELFF. DNA for the CDR3: TGTGCCAGCAGTTTGCTCGGGGCCGGGCCCGGGGAGCTGTTTTTT.

The chain links TRBV4-1 to TRBJ1-6, with TRBD1 matching 7 bases. This CDR3 has 16 amino acids. Per the germline V gene, CDR1 is MGHRA and CDR2 is YSYEKL. For the CDR3, the DNA is TGCTCAAGCAGCCACCACCTAGAGGGGGCGGATTCACCCCTCCACTTT. Translating gives CSSSHHLEGADSPLHF.

About this clonotype itself: No conserved phenylalanine or tryptophan is present at the end of the CDR3, so a read error is the likely explanation. The chain uses TRBV28 and TRBJ2-5; D is unresolved. With 8 bases removed from V and 0 bases from J, the gap between germline ends came to 10 bases. Germline CDR1 MDHEN, CDR2 SYDVKM. This CDR3 has 13 amino acids. CDR3 DNA sequence: TGTGCCAGCGCTAAAGAGTACCAAGAGACCCAGTACTTA. This sequence encodes CASAKEYQETQYL.

Concerning this clonotype: One end of the junction does not line up with germline, which may come from a read error. The genes are TRBV11-2 and TRBJ2-5, with a possible D match to TRBD1 (6 bases). Germline V gene lookup returns CDR1 SGHAT and CDR2 FQNNGV. CDR3 size: 12 residues. CDR3 sequence reads: CASRFEGETQQF. The CDR3, as DNA: TGTGCCAGTAGGTTTGAGGGGGAGACCCAGCAGTTC.

This clonotype occurred once. This sequence joins TRBV11-2 and TRBJ2-7; unclear D gene. With 0 bases removed from V and 9 bases from J, the gap between germline ends came to 15 bases. Germline loops: CDR1 SGHAT, CDR2 FQNNGV. The CDR3 consists of 14 residues. The CDR3 DNA sequence: TGTGCCAGCAGCTTAGATCTTGGTGAATGTGGGCAGTACTTC. Translating gives CASSLDLGECGQYF.

As for this clonotype: A read error may account for a junction end that differs from germline. The V and J genes are TRBV11-2 and TRBJ2-7; 9 bases map to TRBD1. CDR3 length: 15 residues. The germline CDR1 and CDR2 sequences are SGHAT and FQNNGV. This CDR3 is CASNLRWTGENEQCF. The CDR3 bases are TGTGCCAGCAACTTACGATGGACAGGGGAAAACGAGCAGTGCTTC.

This clonotype was counted a few times. Germline and junction disagree at one end, which may indicate a read error. J is TRBJ1-4 and V is TRBV5-4; 8 nucleotides align to TRBD1. CDR3 size: 14 residues. The germline gives CDR1 SGHNT, CDR2 YYREEE (reference sequence). CDR3 DNA: TGTGCCAGTAGCCCACGACCCGGGACAGGAACGTCTGGATTT. It translates to CASSPRPGTGTSGF.

This clonotype has more than one count but fewer than ten. Just one base apart from a much larger clone, this may be a read error. This chain joins TRBV28 and TRBJ2-7, with D perhaps assigned TRBD1 or TRBD2 (5 bases each). The CDR3 totals 14 residues. Germline V gives CDR1 MDHEN, CDR2 SYDVKM. The CDR3 sequence is CASSRTGSLREQCF. The CDR3 DNA is TGTGCCAGCAGTCGAACAGGAAGTCTGAGGGAGCAGTGCTTC.

Turning to this clonotype: A much more abundant neighbour one base away suggests this may be a read error. The chain uses TRBV28 and TRBJ2-7; 10 bases are shared with TRBD2. Per the germline V gene, CDR1 is MDHEN and CDR2 is SYDVKM. Trimming at V came to 5 bases and at J to 5 bases, leaving 24 bases not matched to a gene. The CDR3 runs 20 residues. The CDR3 nucleotides are TGTGCCAGCAGTGTCCTCTCCCATGGTAGCGGGAGGCCATACGGCCACGAGCAGTACTTC. Translation gives CASSVLSHGSGRPYGHEQYF. Based on the CDR3 plus reference TRBV28 and TRBJ2-7, the full variable domain is DVKVTQSSRYLVKRTGEKVFLECVQDMDHENMFWYRQDPGLGLRLIYFSYDVKMKEKGDIPEGYSVSREKKERFSLILESASTNQTSMYLCASSVLSHGSGRPYGHEQYFGPGTRLTVT.

The genes are TRBV11-2 and TRBJ1-4; perhaps TRBD1 as D (6 bases). This CDR3 has 16 amino acids. CDR1 is SGHAT, CDR2 FQNNGV, per germline. CDR3 nucleotides: TGTGCTAACAGCAAGACTCCAGGAGGGACAAAAGAAAAACTGTTTTTT. Amino acids: CANSKTPGGTKEKLFF.

Comments on this clonotype: A much larger clone lies a single base off, so this may be a read error. The chain links TRBV29-1 to TRBJ1-2; no firm D call. The CDR3 is 15 residues long. The germline gives CDR1 SQVTM, CDR2 ANQGSEA. The CDR3 is CSVEVSASASYGHTF. CDR3 DNA sequence: TGCAGCGTTGAAGTATCCGCCAGCGCCTCCTATGGCCACACCTTC.

Worth noting for this clonotype: The junction departs from germline at one end; a sequencing error may be responsible. This chain connects TRBV6-6 to TRBJ2-7; 8 bases fit TRBD1. Germline CDR1 and CDR2: MNHNY and SVGAGI (reference sequence). This CDR3 spans 15 amino acids. The CDR3 sequence is CVSSLPPTGAAEQYF. CDR3 DNA sequence: TGTGTCAGCAGCCTCCCCCCGACAGGGGCGGCCGAGCAGTACTTC.

Note on this clonotype: One junction end does not reproduce the germline sequence, and a read error may be involved. J is TRBJ2-1 and V is TRBV11-2; TRBD1 is a possible D gene (5 bases). Germline-derived CDR1 and CDR2 are SGHAT and FQNNGV. The CDR3 contains 14 residues. The CDR3 sequence is CASSLYRLVSEQLF. In nucleotides, the CDR3 is TGTGCTAGCAGCTTATACAGGCTAGTTAGTGAGCAGCTCTTC.

This clonotype has more than one count but fewer than ten. The J gene is TRBJ2-1, the V gene TRBV11-2; 12 nucleotides align to TRBD2. This CDR3 is 18 amino acids long. The germline gives CDR1 SGHAT, CDR2 FQNNGV. Trimming took 3 bases from V and 2 from J; bases not matched to a gene: 8. The DNA of the CDR3 is TGTGCCAGCAGCTTTCCTCGACTAGCGGGAGAACCCTACAATGAGCAGTTCTTC. Protein: CASSFPRLAGEPYNEQFF.

This clonotype was seen a handful of times. The rearrangement joins TRBV12-3 or TRBV12-4 to TRBJ2-1, with 8 bases matching TRBD2. V lost 2 bases, J lost 8 bases, and 8 bases stayed unmatched. This CDR3 region has 15 residues. The CDR3: CASSLQTGGPHEQFF. CDR3 DNA: TGTGCCAGCAGTTTACAAACGGGAGGGCCCCATGAGCAGTTCTTC.

This clonotype was seen at least ten times. The gene calls are TRBV29-1 and TRBJ2-5, with a weak D call TRBD1 (6 bases). CDR1 and CDR2 from the germline V gene are SQVTM and ANQGSEA. The V and J ends lost 1 base and 1 base respectively, with 10 bases between them. There are 14 residues in the CDR3. As DNA, the CDR3 is TGCAGCGTTGAAGCGGGACACGGCCAAGAGACCCAGTACTTC. Protein product: CSVEAGHGQETQYF.

This clonotype appeared once. The rearrangement joins TRBV6-6 to TRBJ1-6, with a possible D match to TRBD1 (6 bases). CDR1 is MNHNY and CDR2 is SVGAGI in the germline V gene (reference sequence). Deletions cut 4 bases from V and 16 bases from J, with 17 bases between. The CDR3 totals 13 residues. This CDR3 is CASSSTGISSLHF. The DNA for the CDR3 is TGTGCCAGCAGTTCAACAGGGATTTCATCACTCCACTTT.